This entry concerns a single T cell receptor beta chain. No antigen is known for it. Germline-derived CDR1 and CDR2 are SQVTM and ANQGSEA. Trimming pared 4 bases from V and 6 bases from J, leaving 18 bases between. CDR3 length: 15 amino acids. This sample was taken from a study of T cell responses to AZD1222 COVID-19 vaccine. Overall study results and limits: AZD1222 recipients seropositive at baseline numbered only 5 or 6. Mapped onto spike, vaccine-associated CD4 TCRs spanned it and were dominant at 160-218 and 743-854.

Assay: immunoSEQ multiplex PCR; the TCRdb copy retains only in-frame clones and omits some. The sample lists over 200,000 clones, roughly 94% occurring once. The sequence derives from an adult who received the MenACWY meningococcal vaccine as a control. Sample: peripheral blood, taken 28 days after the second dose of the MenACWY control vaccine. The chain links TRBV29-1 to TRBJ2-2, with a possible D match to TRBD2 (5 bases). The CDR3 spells CSVVPGDPGSGELFF. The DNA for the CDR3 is TGCAGCGTTGTTCCCGGAGACCCGGGGTCCGGGGAGCTGTTTTTT.